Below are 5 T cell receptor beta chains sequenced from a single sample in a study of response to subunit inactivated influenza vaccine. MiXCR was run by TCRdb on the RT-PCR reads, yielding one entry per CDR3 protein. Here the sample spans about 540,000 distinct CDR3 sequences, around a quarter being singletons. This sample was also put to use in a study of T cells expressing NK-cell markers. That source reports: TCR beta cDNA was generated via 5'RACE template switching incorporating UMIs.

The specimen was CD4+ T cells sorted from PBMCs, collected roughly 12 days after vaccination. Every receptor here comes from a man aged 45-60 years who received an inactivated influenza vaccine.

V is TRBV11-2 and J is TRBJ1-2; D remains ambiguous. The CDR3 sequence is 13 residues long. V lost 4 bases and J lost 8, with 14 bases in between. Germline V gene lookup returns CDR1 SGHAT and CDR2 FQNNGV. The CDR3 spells CASSSGGEGGYTF. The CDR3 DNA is TGTGCCAGCAGCTCTGGCGGGGAAGGGGGCTACACCTTC.

The CDR3 DNA reads TGTGCCAGCAGTACACTAGCGGGGGAGTACTACGAGCAGTACTTC. Residues: CASSTLAGEYYEQYF. The chain has TRBV28 and TRBJ2-7, with 11 nucleotides matching TRBD2. This CDR3 has 15 residues. V lost 5 bases to trimming and J lost 3 bases; unmatched junction nucleotides: 6. Germline-derived CDR1 and CDR2 are MDHEN and SYDVKM.

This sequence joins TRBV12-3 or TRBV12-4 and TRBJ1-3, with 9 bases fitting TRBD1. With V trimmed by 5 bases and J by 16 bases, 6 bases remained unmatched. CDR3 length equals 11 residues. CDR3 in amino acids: CASSRDRASYF. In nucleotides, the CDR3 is TGTGCCAGCAGTCGGGACAGGGCCTCGTATTTT.

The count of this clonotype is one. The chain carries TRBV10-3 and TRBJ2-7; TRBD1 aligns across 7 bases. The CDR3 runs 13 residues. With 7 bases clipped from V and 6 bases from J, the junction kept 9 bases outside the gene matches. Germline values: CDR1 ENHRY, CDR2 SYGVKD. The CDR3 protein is CAITPGGGGEQYF. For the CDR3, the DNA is TGTGCCATCACCCCAGGGGGTGGGGGCGAGCAGTACTTC.

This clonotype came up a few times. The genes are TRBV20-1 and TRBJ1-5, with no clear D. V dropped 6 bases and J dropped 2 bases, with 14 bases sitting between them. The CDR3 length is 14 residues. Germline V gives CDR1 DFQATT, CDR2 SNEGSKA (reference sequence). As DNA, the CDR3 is TGCAGTGCAAAGGACCAAAGCGGCAATCAGCCCCAGCATTTT. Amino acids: CSAKDQSGNQPQHF.